This TCR beta chain was recovered during a study of vaccination and CD4 T cells after COVID-19 (dated 2022 in TCRdb). For the wider study: Convalescent patients had a positive SARS-CoV-2 result on nasal swab PCR, and of these patients, 8 or 9 had mild disease and one had severe disease. Post-vaccine blood samples were collected a median of around 10 weeks after the second vaccine dose, ranging from about 13 to 241 days. Two doses of either the Pfizer-BioNTech BNT162b2 vaccine (n=8) or the Moderna mRNA-1273 vaccine (n=2) were administered to participants. Control cultures received a CEFX viral epitope pool as the positive control, an HIV-1 Nef peptide pool as the negative control, or no peptide. The cultures were stimulated with overlapping spike peptide pools from SARS-CoV-2 and from the common cold coronaviruses HCoV-NL63, HCoV-OC43 and HCoV-229E. The convalescent cohort comprised six males and four females, including two Hispanic individuals, seven Caucasians, two Asians and one multiracial person. In 10 COVID-19 convalescent patients and a handful of infection-naive healthy vaccine recipients, researchers compared the spike-specific CD4+ TCR repertoire from before mRNA vaccination with the repertoire from after. Post-COVID blood samples were collected from convalescent patients a median of roughly 100 days after diagnosis, with a range of roughly 30 to 161 days. Here is what the overall study found, with its caveats: Among convalescent patients, a median about 87% of the SARS-CoV-2-reactive clones seen after vaccination appeared only after vaccination, which suggests priming specific to the vaccine. In convalescent patients, nearly all vaccine-specific clones (304 of 307) were found to be mono-reactive for SARS-CoV-2 spike rather than cross-reactive with common cold coronaviruses. An increase in the median number of SARS-CoV-2-reactive clonotypes from some 20 after infection to some 38 after vaccination was observed, but the change was not found to be significant. Relatively few convalescent patients were included in the study, and early timepoints after natural infection were not analyzed.

Library generation was performed with PCR. At the Johns Hopkins FTIC core, DNA from the cultured CD4+ T cells underwent TCR sequencing with the Oncomine TCR Beta short-read assay. The QIAamp micro DNA kit was used to extract genomic DNA from the cultured CD4+ T cells. Oncomine TCR Beta libraries made from cultured CD4+ T cells were pooled using unique dual indexes and sequenced on an Illumina iSeq 100. In the original analysis: Non-productive sequences were removed, and CDR3s that did not start with C, did not end with F or W, or were shorter than 7 amino acids were discarded. Antigen-specific clonotypes were identified using the MANAFEST web application through comparison of peptide-stimulated wells with reference and other culture wells. To be called positive, a clone needed an FDR below 0.05, an odds ratio above 5, and a productive frequency above 0.1% in at least two of three replicate wells. Cross-reactive clonotypes were defined as significantly expanded in both SARS-CoV-2 spike wells and at least one common cold coronavirus spike condition. Levenshtein distances (stringdist) and unrooted phylogenetic trees (ape) in R version 3.6.1 were used to assess CDR3 homology. TCRdb took the public reads, trimmed them with fastp at Q25, ran MiXCR for clone calling and kept in-frame beta chains. Rows with a matching CDR3 protein are joined into one entry that keeps the most common DNA and genes. What appears here as the V and J calls and clone size reflects TCRdb's work, not the paper's. Counted in this sample were about 11,000 distinct CDR3 sequences; about two thirds of them appeared once. More than 13% of the sample rests with the top ten.

Regarding this clonotype: Its antigen has not been determined. Base quality data are lacking; no much larger clone is found one base away.

The label giving this sample's treatment or condition can be read as: roughly 10-day PBMC culture with coronavirus spike peptide pools or control peptides (ViraFEST assay). The study used the ViraFEST assay, which expanded antigen-specific T cells with peptide pools and then identified expanded clonotypes by TCR sequencing. Positive SARS-CoV-2 PCR tests in the convalescent patients dated from March to December 2020, before Alpha, Beta and Delta variants emerged in the United States. Each well held 1.5 million to 2.5 million PBMCs cultured with 9 to 10 ug/ml peptide pools in IMDM containing roughly 5% human AB serum and around 9 IU/ml IL-2. Half of the culture medium was replaced with fresh IL-2-containing medium on days 3 and 7. After roughly 9 days of culture, CD4+ T cells were isolated by negative selection with the EasySep CD4+ T cell isolation kit. Ficoll-Paque Plus gradient centrifugation was used to isolate PBMCs from whole blood, and the isolated PBMCs were then either used fresh or cryopreserved at -140C. In general, triplicate wells were set up for every culture condition.

For CDR1 and CDR2, the germline V gene lists MNHEY and SVGAGI. The CDR3 contains 17 residues, cysteine and phenylalanine counted. Kept here is only the CDR3 DNA, which spans 51 bases and is read in frame from base 1. V is cut by 4 bases and J by 7 bases, and the space between the germline ends is 25 bases. The clonotype comes from a human donor who had recovered from COVID-19. Material for sequencing was CD4+ T cells from blood, cultured in vitro. The receptor chain draws on TRBV6-5 and TRBJ1-2; 6 matching bases give a weak D call of TRBD1. Here the CDR3 is given as CASSSRGPTGQRGGYTF. The DNA sequence follows: TGTGCCAGCAGTTCCCGGGGACCGACAGGACAAAGAGGTGGCTACACCTTC.